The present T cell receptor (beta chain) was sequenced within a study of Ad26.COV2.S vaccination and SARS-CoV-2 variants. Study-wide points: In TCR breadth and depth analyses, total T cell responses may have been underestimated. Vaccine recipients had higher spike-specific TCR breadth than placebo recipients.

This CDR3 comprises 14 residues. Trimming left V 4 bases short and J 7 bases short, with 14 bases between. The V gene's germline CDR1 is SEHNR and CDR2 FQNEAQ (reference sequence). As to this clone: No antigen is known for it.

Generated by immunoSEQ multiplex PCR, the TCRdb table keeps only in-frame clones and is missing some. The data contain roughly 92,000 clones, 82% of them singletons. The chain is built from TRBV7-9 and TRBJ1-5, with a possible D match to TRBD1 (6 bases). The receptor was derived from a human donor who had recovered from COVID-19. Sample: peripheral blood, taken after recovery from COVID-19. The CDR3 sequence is CASSSSPGEQPQHF. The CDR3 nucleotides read TGTGCCAGCAGCTCTTCACCAGGGGAACAGCCCCAGCATTTT.